The present TCR beta chain was sequenced within a study of shared clonotypes between healthy human individuals. Overall study: A couple of women and three men aged 18 to 49 made up the donors.

The protocol was immunoSEQ multiplex PCR, while the TCRdb copy is restricted to in-frame clones and leaves out a portion. The data contain about 640,000 clones, around 72% of them seen just once; the ten biggest clones take up about 1.7%. Looked up from germline, CDR1 is LNHDA and CDR2 is SQIVND (reference sequence). CDR3 size: 13 residues. The V end was cut by 8 bases, the J end by 9 bases, with 17 bases between. Donors were Caucasian adults residing in Nashville, Tennessee, USA. The V gene is TRBV19, the J gene TRBJ1-5; no definite D call. This sequence originates from a woman aged 25 to 45 in good health. Material: memory CD4+ T cells sorted from blood. Subset denoted: CD45RA-negative fraction. The CDR3 sequence: CASSDGGVRPQHF. CDR3 DNA: TGTGCCAGTTCGGACGGTGGGGTAAGGCCCCAGCATTTT.